The rows below give T cell receptor beta chains drawn from one sample of a study of CD8+ T cells in alopecia areata. Repertoires were generated with immunoSEQ multiplex PCR, while TCRdb's copy carries only in-frame clones and drops some. The sample has 150,000 to 200,000 clones; about 65% are singletons. Sequences were derived from CD4+ T cells sorted from blood, sampled around week 50, from a patient treated with tofacitinib. The receptors here all came from a human donor with alopecia areata. CDR3s leave out the opening cysteine and the closing phenylalanine or tryptophan. Each record gives: CDR3 length, J gene, V gene, CDR3 protein.

cdr3_length: 11
j_call: TRBJ1-1
v_call: TRBV13
cdr3_aa: ASSFDKNTEAF

cdr3_length: 11
j_call: TRBJ1-1
v_call: TRBV15
cdr3_aa: ATSRTGFTEAF

cdr3_length: 11
j_call: TRBJ2-3
v_call: TRBV15
cdr3_aa: ATCTGVGDTQY

cdr3_length: 15
j_call: TRBJ2-2
v_call: TRBV12-5
cdr3_aa: ASGLVLGRTNTGELF

cdr3_length: 11
j_call: TRBJ2-7
v_call: TRBV11-1
cdr3_aa: ASSLVQGGEQY

cdr3_length: 8
j_call: TRBJ1-2
v_call: TRBV30
cdr3_aa: AWREEGYT

cdr3_length: 12
j_call: TRBJ2-1
v_call: TRBV13
cdr3_aa: ASSLVQGNNEQF

cdr3_length: 10
j_call: TRBJ2-7
v_call: TRBV2
cdr3_aa: ASTFRPYEQY

cdr3_length: 16
j_call: TRBJ2-7
v_call: TRBV27
cdr3_aa: ASSLSMPGQGKFYEQY

cdr3_length: 10
j_call: TRBJ2-5
v_call: TRBV18
cdr3_aa: ASSPYGETQY

cdr3_length: 10
j_call: TRBJ2-7
v_call: TRBV29-1
cdr3_aa: SVGGNRGEQY

cdr3_length: 17
j_call: TRBJ1-1
v_call: TRBV27
cdr3_aa: ASSLSYGVGRLTNTEAF

cdr3_length: 12
j_call: TRBJ1-6
v_call: TRBV27
cdr3_aa: ASSFQEGGTPLH

cdr3_length: 11
j_call: TRBJ2-6
v_call: TRBV29-1
cdr3_aa: SVAPSGANVLT

cdr3_length: 9
j_call: TRBJ1-1
v_call: TRBV29-1
cdr3_aa: SAAGWGEAF

cdr3_length: 8
j_call: TRBJ2-5
v_call: TRBV30
cdr3_aa: AWRVETQY

cdr3_length: 11
j_call: TRBJ2-7
v_call: TRBV29-1
cdr3_aa: SVQGILSYEQY

cdr3_length: 12
j_call: TRBJ1-2
v_call: TRBV6-5
cdr3_aa: ASSESRLSYGYT

cdr3_length: 8
j_call: TRBJ2-1
v_call: TRBV2
cdr3_aa: ASSGNEQF

cdr3_length: 13
j_call: TRBJ2-6
v_call: TRBV30
cdr3_aa: ASGTGLSGANVLT